Sequencing of this TCR beta chain was carried out in a study of shared T cell receptors in the human thymus. The V gene lost 4 bases and the J gene lost 6 bases, with 19 bases spanning the gap. Germline V lookup: CDR1 GTSNPN, CDR2 SVGIG (reference sequence). The CDR3 spans 15 residues. Sequenced by immunoSEQ multiplex PCR; TCRdb stores in-frame clones only, minus some. The table records over 60,000 clones, about 95% of them present only once. The rearrangement links TRBV30 to TRBJ1-5; D unclear. The sequenced material came from thymocytes. The receptor was isolated from a human donor. For the CDR3, the DNA is TGTGCCTGGACGCCCGGCAGCCTAGGGAGTCAGCCCCAGCATTTT. The encoded protein is CAWTPGSLGSQPQHF.